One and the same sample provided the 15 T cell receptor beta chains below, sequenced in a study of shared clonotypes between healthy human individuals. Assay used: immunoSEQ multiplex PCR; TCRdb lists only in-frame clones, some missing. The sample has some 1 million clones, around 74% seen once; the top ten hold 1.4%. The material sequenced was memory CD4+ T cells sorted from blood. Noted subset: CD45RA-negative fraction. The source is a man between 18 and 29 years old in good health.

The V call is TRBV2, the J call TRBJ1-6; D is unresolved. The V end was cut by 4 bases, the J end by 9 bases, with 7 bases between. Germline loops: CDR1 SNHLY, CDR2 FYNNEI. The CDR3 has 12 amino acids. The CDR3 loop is CASSGESSPLHF. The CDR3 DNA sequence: TGTGCCAGCAGTGGAGAGAGTTCACCCCTCCACTTT.

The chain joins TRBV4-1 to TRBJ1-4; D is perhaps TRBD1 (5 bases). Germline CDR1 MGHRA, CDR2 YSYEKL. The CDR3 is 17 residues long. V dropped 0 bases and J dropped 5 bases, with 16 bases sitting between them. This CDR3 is CASSQDIRRGSNEKLFF. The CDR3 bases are TGCGCCAGCAGCCAAGATATTAGGAGGGGATCCAATGAAAAACTGTTTTTT.

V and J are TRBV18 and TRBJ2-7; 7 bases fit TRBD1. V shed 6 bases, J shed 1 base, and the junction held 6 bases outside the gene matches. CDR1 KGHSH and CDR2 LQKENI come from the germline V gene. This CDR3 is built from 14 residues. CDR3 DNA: TGTGCCAGCTCCCACGGACAGGATTCCTACGAGCAGTACTTC. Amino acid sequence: CASSHGQDSYEQYF.

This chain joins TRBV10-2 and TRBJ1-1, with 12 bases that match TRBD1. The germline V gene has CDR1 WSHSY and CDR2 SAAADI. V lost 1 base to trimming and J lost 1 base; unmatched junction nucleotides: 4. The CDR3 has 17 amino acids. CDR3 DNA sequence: TGCGCCAGCAGTGAGTGGGACAGGGGGCTACGGAACACTGAAGCTTTCTTT. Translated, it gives CASSEWDRGLRNTEAFF.

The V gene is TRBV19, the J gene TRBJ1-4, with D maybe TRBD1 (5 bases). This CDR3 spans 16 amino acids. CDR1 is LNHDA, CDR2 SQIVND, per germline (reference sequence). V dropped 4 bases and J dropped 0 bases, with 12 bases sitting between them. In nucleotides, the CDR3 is TGTGCCAGTAGTACCCGACAGCCCGCAACTAATGAAAAACTGTTTTTT. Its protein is CASSTRQPATNEKLFF. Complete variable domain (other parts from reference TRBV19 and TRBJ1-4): DGGITQSPKYLFRKEGQNVTLSCEQNLNHDAMYWYRQDPGQGLRLIYYSQIVNDFQKGDIAEGYSVSREKKESFPLTVTSAQKNPTAFYLCASSTRQPATNEKLFFGSGTQLSVL.

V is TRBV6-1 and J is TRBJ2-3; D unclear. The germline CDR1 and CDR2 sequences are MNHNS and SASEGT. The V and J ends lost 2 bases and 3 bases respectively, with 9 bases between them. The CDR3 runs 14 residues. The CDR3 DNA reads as TGTGCCAGCAGTGAAAGCTTTGGGACAGATACGCAGTATTTT. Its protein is CASSESFGTDTQYF.

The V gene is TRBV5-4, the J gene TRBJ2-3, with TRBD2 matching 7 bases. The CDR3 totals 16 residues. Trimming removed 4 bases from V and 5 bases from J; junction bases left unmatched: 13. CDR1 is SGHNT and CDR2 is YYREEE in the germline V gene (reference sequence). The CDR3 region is CASSRPGGGLGDTQYF. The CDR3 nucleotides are TGTGCCAGCAGCCGGCCGGGCGGGGGACTTGGAGATACGCAGTATTTT.

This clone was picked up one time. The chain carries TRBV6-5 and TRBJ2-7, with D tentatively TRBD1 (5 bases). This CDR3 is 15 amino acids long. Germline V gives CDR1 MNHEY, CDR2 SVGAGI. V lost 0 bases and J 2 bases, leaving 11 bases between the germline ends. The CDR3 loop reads CASSYSDSGAYEQYF. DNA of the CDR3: TGTGCCAGCAGTTACTCTGACAGTGGAGCCTACGAGCAGTACTTC.

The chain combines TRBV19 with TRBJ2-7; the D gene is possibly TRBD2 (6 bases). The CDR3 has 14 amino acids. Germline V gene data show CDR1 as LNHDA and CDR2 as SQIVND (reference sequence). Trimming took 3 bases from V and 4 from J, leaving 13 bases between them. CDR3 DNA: TGTGCCAGTAGTATCGGCGGGAAACGGTACGAGCAGTACTTC. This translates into CASSIGGKRYEQYF.

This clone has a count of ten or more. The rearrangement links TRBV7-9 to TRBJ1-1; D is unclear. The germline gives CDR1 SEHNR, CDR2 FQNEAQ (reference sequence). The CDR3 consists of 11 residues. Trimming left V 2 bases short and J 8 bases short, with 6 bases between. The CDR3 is CASSLRLEAFF. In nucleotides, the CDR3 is TGTGCCAGCAGCTTAAGGCTGGAAGCTTTCTTT. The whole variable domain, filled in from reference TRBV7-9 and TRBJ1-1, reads DTGVSQNPRHKITKRGQNVTFRCDPISEHNRLYWYRQTLGQGPEFLTYFQNEAQLEKSRLLSDRFSAERPKGSFSTLEIQRTEQGDSAMYLCASSLRLEAFFGQGTRLTVV.

The CDR3 loop reads CASSETRQSYNSPLHF. CDR3 bases: TGTGCCAGCAGTGAAACTCGACAGTCCTATAATTCACCCCTCCACTTT. This sequence joins TRBV6-1 and TRBJ1-6; D is possibly TRBD1 (5 bases). Deletions cut 2 bases from V and 1 base from J, with 9 bases between. The CDR3 extends over 16 amino acids. Germline V CDR1 and CDR2: MNHNS, SASEGT.

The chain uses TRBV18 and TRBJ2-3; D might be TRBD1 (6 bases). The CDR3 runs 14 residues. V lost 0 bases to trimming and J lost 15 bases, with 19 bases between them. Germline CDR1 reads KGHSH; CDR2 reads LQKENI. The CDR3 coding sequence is TGTGCCAGCTCACCACCGGCAGACAGGTCCCGATCCTATTTT. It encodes CASSPPADRSRSYF.

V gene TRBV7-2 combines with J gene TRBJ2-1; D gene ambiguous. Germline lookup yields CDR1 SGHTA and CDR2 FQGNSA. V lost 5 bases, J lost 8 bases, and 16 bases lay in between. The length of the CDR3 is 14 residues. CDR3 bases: TGTGCCAGCAGCCCGGATTGGGGAAGGGATGAGCAGTTCTTC. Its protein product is CASSPDWGRDEQFF.

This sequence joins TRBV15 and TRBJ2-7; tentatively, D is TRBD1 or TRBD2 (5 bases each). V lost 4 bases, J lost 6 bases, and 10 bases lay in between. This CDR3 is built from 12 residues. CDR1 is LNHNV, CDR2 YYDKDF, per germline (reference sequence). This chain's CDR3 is CATSISGTEQYF. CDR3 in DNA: TGTGCCACCAGCATCTCCGGGACCGAGCAGTACTTC.

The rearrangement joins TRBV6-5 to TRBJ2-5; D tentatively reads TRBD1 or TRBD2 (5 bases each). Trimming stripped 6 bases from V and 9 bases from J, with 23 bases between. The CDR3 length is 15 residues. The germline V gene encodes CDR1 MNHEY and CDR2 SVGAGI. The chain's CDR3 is CASSPNGLPRGAQYF. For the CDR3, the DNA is TGTGCCAGCAGCCCGAATGGACTTCCAAGAGGGGCCCAGTACTTC.